A selection of T cell receptor beta chains follows, all from one sample in a study of blood T cell repertoires in COVID-19. TCRdb's table, derived via immunoSEQ multiplex PCR, lists solely in-frame clones and lacks some. The repertoire has roughly 34,000 clones, approximately 71% of them found once; the top ten carry roughly 14%. The sequenced sample was peripheral blood. The receptors here all came from a man older than 75 with active or convalescent COVID-19. Both conserved end residues are part of each CDR3. Fields, in order: clone size, V gene, D gene, J gene, CDR3 DNA, CDR3 protein. D genes are given only for firm matches. The size entry is marked missing in some rows and otherwise reads once, few, many or a size class.

clone_size: NA; v_call: TRBV9; d_call: NA; j_call: TRBJ2-2; cdr3_nt: TGTGCCAGCAGCAAAACGGGACAGAACACCGGGGAGCTGTTTTTT; cdr3_aa: CASSKTGQNTGELFF
clone_size: NA; v_call: TRBV28; d_call: TRBD1; j_call: TRBJ2-5; cdr3_nt: TGTGCCAGCAACCGAGGGACAGGAGACTCGGAGACCCAGTACTTC; cdr3_aa: CASNRGTGDSETQYF
clone_size: NA; v_call: TRBV11-2; d_call: TRBD2; j_call: TRBJ2-1; cdr3_nt: TGTGCCAGCACCGTTAGCGGGAGTTGGAGAAATGAGCAGTTCTTC; cdr3_aa: CASTVSGSWRNEQFF
clone_size: NA; v_call: TRBV28; d_call: NA; j_call: TRBJ1-4; cdr3_nt: TGTGCCAGCAACTCTCTCAGGAAAACTAATGAAAAACTGTTTTTT; cdr3_aa: CASNSLRKTNEKLFF
clone_size: few; v_call: TRBV19; d_call: TRBD1; j_call: TRBJ1-1; cdr3_nt: TGTGCCAGTAGTTCCCGGACAGGGAGCGCTCAGCGCGGCACTGAAGCTTTCTTT; cdr3_aa: CASSSRTGSAQRGTEAFF
clone_size: few; v_call: TRBV5-4; d_call: NA; j_call: TRBJ2-7; cdr3_nt: TGTGCCAGCAGTCCACAGGGGGGGGACGAGCAGTACTTC; cdr3_aa: CASSPQGGDEQYF
clone_size: NA; v_call: TRBV27; d_call: TRBD2; j_call: TRBJ2-7; cdr3_nt: TGTGCCAGCAGACTAGCGGGAGGTTACGAGCAGTACTTC; cdr3_aa: CASRLAGGYEQYF
clone_size: NA; v_call: TRBV2; d_call: TRBD2; j_call: TRBJ2-1; cdr3_nt: TGTGCCAGCAGCCAGCGGGAGAGCTCCTACAATGAGCAGTTCTTC; cdr3_aa: CASSQRESSYNEQFF
clone_size: NA; v_call: TRBV4-1; d_call: NA; j_call: TRBJ2-2; cdr3_nt: TGCGCCAGCAGCCAAGACCTGGTAGCGGCGACCACGAACACCGGGGAGCTGTTTTTT; cdr3_aa: CASSQDLVAATTNTGELFF
clone_size: NA; v_call: TRBV10-3; d_call: TRBD1; j_call: TRBJ1-1; cdr3_nt: TGTGCCATCAGCGCGCTGGGACAGGGGGACACTGAAGCTTTCTTT; cdr3_aa: CAISALGQGDTEAFF
clone_size: NA; v_call: TRBV7-2; d_call: NA; j_call: TRBJ2-7; cdr3_nt: TGTGCCAGCAGCTTAGGTAGCGGAGCCCACTACGAGCAGTACTTC; cdr3_aa: CASSLGSGAHYEQYF
clone_size: few; v_call: TRBV3-1/TRBV3-2; d_call: TRBD1; j_call: TRBJ2-6; cdr3_nt: TGTGCCAGCAGCCCGGGACAGGGAAGGTCTGGGGCCAACGTCCTGACTTTC; cdr3_aa: CASSPGQGRSGANVLTF
clone_size: NA; v_call: TRBV10-1; d_call: NA; j_call: TRBJ1-1; cdr3_nt: TGCGCCAGCAGTTACCCAGGGGCCACTGAAGCTTTCTTT; cdr3_aa: CASSYPGATEAFF
clone_size: NA; v_call: TRBV6-5; d_call: TRBD2; j_call: TRBJ2-3; cdr3_nt: TGTGCCAGCAGTCTGGGGCGGGGGGATACGCAGTATTTT; cdr3_aa: CASSLGRGDTQYF
clone_size: NA; v_call: TRBV30; d_call: NA; j_call: TRBJ1-2; cdr3_nt: TGTGCCTGGAGTCTATCATATGGCTACACCTTC; cdr3_aa: CAWSLSYGYTF
clone_size: NA; v_call: TRBV7-9; d_call: NA; j_call: TRBJ1-2; cdr3_nt: TGTGCCAGCAGCCAAACAGGGTTTCGTGGCTACACCTTC; cdr3_aa: CASSQTGFRGYTF
clone_size: NA; v_call: TRBV30; d_call: NA; j_call: TRBJ1-6; cdr3_nt: TGTGCCTGGAGTGTCTTCATTCGGAATTCACCCCTCCACTTT; cdr3_aa: CAWSVFIRNSPLHF
clone_size: NA; v_call: TRBV28; d_call: NA; j_call: TRBJ1-5; cdr3_nt: TGTGCCAGCAGTTTCATCGGGAATCAGCCCCAGCATTTT; cdr3_aa: CASSFIGNQPQHF
clone_size: once; v_call: TRBV14; d_call: TRBD2; j_call: TRBJ2-2; cdr3_nt: TGTGCCAGCAGCCACGGGAGGGCCTACACCGGGGAGCTGTTTTTT; cdr3_aa: CASSHGRAYTGELFF
clone_size: NA; v_call: TRBV28; d_call: NA; j_call: TRBJ1-5; cdr3_nt: TGTGCCAGCAGTTCAAGCGCCCGATATCAGCCCCAGCATTTT; cdr3_aa: CASSSSARYQPQHF
clone_size: NA; v_call: TRBV12-3/TRBV12-4; d_call: TRBD1; j_call: TRBJ1-1; cdr3_nt: TGTGCCAGCAGCAGGACAGGTCTGGCTGAAGCTTTCTTT; cdr3_aa: CASSRTGLAEAFF
clone_size: NA; v_call: TRBV5-1; d_call: TRBD2; j_call: TRBJ2-1; cdr3_nt: TGCGCCAGCAGAACCTCAGCGGGAGCAACGACAAATGAGCAGTTCTTC; cdr3_aa: CASRTSAGATTNEQFF
clone_size: NA; v_call: TRBV27; d_call: NA; j_call: TRBJ1-1; cdr3_nt: TGTGCCAGCAGTTCCAGGAACACTGAAGCTTTCTTT; cdr3_aa: CASSSRNTEAFF
clone_size: few; v_call: TRBV28; d_call: TRBD1; j_call: TRBJ2-3; cdr3_nt: TGTGCCAGCAGGGACAGGGGGACCTCGGCCAGCACAGATACGCAGTATTTT; cdr3_aa: CASRDRGTSASTDTQYF
clone_size: NA; v_call: TRBV28; d_call: NA; j_call: TRBJ1-6; cdr3_nt: TGTGCCAGCAGGCTCGACCGGGCACCCCTCCACTTT; cdr3_aa: CASRLDRAPLHF
clone_size: NA; v_call: TRBV30; d_call: NA; j_call: TRBJ2-5; cdr3_nt: TGTGCCTGGAGTGGGACTACCGGGGAGACCCAGTACTTC; cdr3_aa: CAWSGTTGETQYF
clone_size: NA; v_call: TRBV25-1; d_call: NA; j_call: TRBJ1-4; cdr3_nt: TGTGCCAGCAGTGAATATGGGAGAGGTGAAAAACTGTTTTTT; cdr3_aa: CASSEYGRGEKLFF
clone_size: NA; v_call: TRBV6-4; d_call: TRBD1; j_call: TRBJ1-5; cdr3_nt: TGTGCCAGCAGTGAGGCAGGGGGCCAGCCCCAGCATTTT; cdr3_aa: CASSEAGGQPQHF
clone_size: NA; v_call: TRBV7-9; d_call: TRBD1; j_call: TRBJ1-4; cdr3_nt: TGTGCCAGCAAACCGGGACAGACGATCGGTAATGAAAAACTGTTTTTT; cdr3_aa: CASKPGQTIGNEKLFF
clone_size: NA; v_call: TRBV11-3; d_call: TRBD2; j_call: TRBJ2-1; cdr3_nt: TGTGCCAGCAGCCCCGGGACTAGCGGACTCAATGAGCAGTTCTTC; cdr3_aa: CASSPGTSGLNEQFF
clone_size: once; v_call: TRBV3-1/TRBV3-2; d_call: NA; j_call: TRBJ1-6; cdr3_nt: TGTGCCAGCAGCATCTATCAATCACCCCTCCACTTT; cdr3_aa: CASSIYQSPLHF
clone_size: few; v_call: TRBV29-1; d_call: TRBD1; j_call: TRBJ1-6; cdr3_nt: TGCAGCGTTGAGACAGGGAAGGGATCACCCCTCCACTTT; cdr3_aa: CSVETGKGSPLHF
clone_size: NA; v_call: TRBV29-1; d_call: TRBD1; j_call: TRBJ1-4; cdr3_nt: TGCAGCGCGACAGGGGTAGAGAATGAAAAACTGTTTTTT; cdr3_aa: CSATGVENEKLFF